This TCR beta chain appears in the sequencing data of a study of T cell responses to AZD1222 COVID-19 vaccine. CDR1 SGHDN and CDR2 FVKESK come from the germline V gene. J was trimmed by 0 bases and V by 3 bases; bases with no gene match: 9. The CDR3 consists of 18 residues. As for this clone: Its antigen remains unidentified.

Some clones are missing from TCRdb's copy, which holds only in-frame ones; the method was immunoSEQ multiplex PCR. The sample holds fewer than 200,000 clones; approximately 88% are singletons and the top ten take 1.5% to 2%. Study results and caveats: Regions 160-218 and 743-854 held dominance among vaccine-associated CD4 TCRs, which spanned spike.

The chain recombines TRBV14 with TRBJ2-2, with TRBD2 matching 8 bases. The receptor was derived from an adult in good health. The sample here was peripheral blood, taken on day 0 of AZD1222 vaccination. As DNA, the CDR3 is TGTGCCAGCAGCCATCGGGGGCCTAGCGGGTCGAACACCGGGGAGCTGTTTTTT. Protein product: CASSHRGPSGSNTGELFF.